This T cell receptor (beta chain) was captured in a study of PD-L1 blockade in urothelial cancer (dated by TCRdb to about 2017). At the level of the whole study: All patients started therapy around 2014 and received atezolizumab 1,200 mg intravenously every 3 weeks. The study, an exploratory multi-omic analysis, examined somatic, immune and clinical correlates of response to PD-L1 blockade with atezolizumab in urothelial cancer. Pretreatment blood TCR-seq was available for 30 or so patients, at least one posttreatment blood collection was obtained for some 25 patients, and tumor TCR-seq was available for some 25 patients. Pretreatment tumor samples, along with matched peripheral blood serially collected before and after atezolizumab treatment, were subjected to TCR sequencing. Durable clinical benefit was achieved by nine patients but not by the remaining 20. An ECOG performance status of 0 or 1 was recorded for the patients, and 0 to 3 prior chemotherapy regimens had been received by the patients. About 85% of the roughly 29 patients were identified as males with urothelial cancer of bladder origin, and a prior smoking history was reported by 18 of 29 patients. Durable clinical benefit meant progression-free survival longer than 6 months, and TCR features were also tested against progression-free and overall survival. A median of around 150,000 T cells and fewer than 85,000 unique TCRs was obtained from blood samples, and a median clonality of about 0.08 was observed. Blood samples were analyzed 3 weeks after the start of treatment (second dose) and 6 weeks after the start of treatment. Whole exome sequencing and RNA sequencing of pretreatment tumors were performed alongside TCR sequencing in the same patients. Here is what the overall study found, with its caveats: Greater expansion of tumor-associated TCR clones in peripheral blood 3 weeks after the start of treatment was observed in patients with durable benefit (n ≈ 22, p = 0.022). A pretreatment peripheral blood TCR clonality below the median was linked to improved progression-free and overall survival. Because the sample size was small (n ≈ 31) and many exploratory analyses were performed, the results are intended to be hypothesis-generating.

Taken from cysteine to phenylalanine, the CDR3 has 16 residues. The only DNA kept is the CDR3, 48 bases in frame from the first base. The trim is 2 bases for V and 5 bases for J, with a gap of 16 bases between the germline ends. From the germline V gene, CDR1 is SGHDT and CDR2 is YYEEEE. The meaning of the sample's time point label: pretreatment peripheral blood. A total of 25 to 30 patients with locally advanced or metastatic urothelial carcinoma, treated at Memorial Sloan Kettering on a trial protocol, made up the cohort. Peripheral blood mononuclear cells were collected from each patient pretreatment and during treatment, giving between 1 and 8 total time points per patient. The Qiagen DNeasy Blood extraction kit was used to purify genomic DNA from total PBMCs and from tumor samples. PBMCs were collected pretreatment and during treatment, and were isolated and stored as previously described. Synthetic TCR analog templates were spiked into each PCR so that absolute template abundance could be estimated from read counts. Using the immunoSEQ assay, TCRbeta CDR3 regions were amplified from genomic DNA with bias-controlled V and J gene primers. Rearranged TCRbeta segments were sequenced at approximately 20X coverage. The paper's data handling went like this. Clustering was used to correct sequencing errors, and CDR3s were annotated against IMGT to assign V, D and J genes. Out-of-frame and stop-codon sequences were excluded, and only productive TCRbeta rearrangements were used in downstream analyses. Clonality was calculated as one minus the Shannon entropy normalized by the log of the number of unique productive sequences. Clones differing between time points or between blood and tumor were identified using Fisher's exact test with Benjamini-Hochberg correction, with an adjusted p below 0.01 applied as the threshold. This immuneACCESS table, as held by TCRdb, lists in-frame sequences with V and J called but not all clones. Of the missing ones, under half trace to an unresolved V gene in checked studies; the others have no known cause. Clone size and V and J calls were adopted from that table, with D and trimming inferred from the DNA. The sample profile shows tens of thousands of clones; 90% of them were found once. The top ten clones comprise about 1.6% of the sample.

With regard to this clone: There is no known antigen for this receptor. No much larger clone is present one base from it, and per-base qualities are unavailable.

This chain is built from TRBV5-6 and TRBJ1-4, with the D segment identity uncertain. The receptor's source is a man between 60 and 70 years old with urothelial cancer. The sample in question was PBMCs, obtained around atezolizumab (anti-PD-L1) treatment. The CDR3 amino acid sequence is: CASSFVGSAGNEKLFF. The nucleotides are TGTGCCAGCAGCTTTGTTGGCTCTGCGGGAAATGAAAAACTGTTTTTT. Full variable domain (CDR3 extended with the reference TRBV5-6 and TRBJ1-4 proteins): DAGVTQSPTHLIKTRGQQVTLRCSPKSGHDTVSWYQQALGQGPQFIFQYYEEEERQRGNFPDRFSGHQFPNYSSELNVNALLLGDSALYLCASSFVGSAGNEKLFFGSGTQLSVL.